A selection of T cell receptor beta chains follows, all from one sample in a study of T cells after yellow fever vaccination. TCRdb ran MiXCR on the 5' RACE reads and lists one entry per CDR3 protein. The top ten hold 15% to 20% of the sample, which has approximately 300,000 distinct CDR3 sequences, around 6.8% seen once. The sample here was PBMCs, taken 35 to 50 days after the first yellow fever vaccination. These receptors were obtained from a man younger than 35 who received the YFV17D yellow fever vaccine. The CDR3 runs from the conserved cysteine through the conserved F or W. The order of the fields is V gene, CDR3 protein.

v_call: TRBV27; cdr3_aa: CASSLRAGVRATDTQYF
v_call: TRBV5-5; cdr3_aa: CASSLSPGRNIYGYTF
v_call: TRBV14; cdr3_aa: CASSQDPGTMNTEAFF
v_call: TRBV7-8; cdr3_aa: CASSMDRGRADTQYF
v_call: TRBV5-1; cdr3_aa: CASSVRGQGYGYTF
v_call: TRBV7-9; cdr3_aa: CASSPAASGVVSEQFF
v_call: TRBV6-5; cdr3_aa: CASRGPEPARHGYTF
v_call: TRBV4-2; cdr3_aa: CASSQAPALGEQYF
v_call: TRBV7-2; cdr3_aa: CASSLIPRSHEQFF
v_call: TRBV29-1; cdr3_aa: CSVDRGLGETQYF